This TCR beta chain originates from a study of blood T cell repertoires in COVID-19. Overall study: The study drew acute and convalescent COVID-19 samples from the United States, Italy and Spain.

In the original workflow: Estimated nucleated cell counts came from reference gene primer amplification. Data came from immunoSEQ multiplex PCR; TCRdb stores just in-frame clones and leaves some out. V, J and clone size are taken as reported in that table, and D and trimming were inferred from the DNA itself. Of 200,000 to 250,000 clones listed, under 95% were seen once; the top ten hold 1% to 1.5%. This CDR3 contains 15 residues. Germline V lookup: CDR1 MDHEN, CDR2 SYDVKM. V shed 3 bases and J 3 bases; nucleotides not matched to a gene: 6. The TCR was taken from a man aged 25 to 40 with acute or convalescent COVID-19. This sequence joins TRBV28 and TRBJ2-5, with 8 nucleotides matching TRBD2. The sequenced sample was peripheral blood. In DNA form, the CDR3 reads TGTGCCAGCAGTTTGACAGGACTAGCTGAAGAGACCCAGTACTTC. Translated: CASSLTGLAEETQYF. Together with reference TRBV28 and TRBJ2-5, the CDR3 gives the full variable domain: DVKVTQSSRYLVKRTGEKVFLECVQDMDHENMFWYRQDPGLGLRLIYFSYDVKMKEKGDIPEGYSVSREKKERFSLILESASTNQTSMYLCASSLTGLAEETQYFGPGTRLLVL.